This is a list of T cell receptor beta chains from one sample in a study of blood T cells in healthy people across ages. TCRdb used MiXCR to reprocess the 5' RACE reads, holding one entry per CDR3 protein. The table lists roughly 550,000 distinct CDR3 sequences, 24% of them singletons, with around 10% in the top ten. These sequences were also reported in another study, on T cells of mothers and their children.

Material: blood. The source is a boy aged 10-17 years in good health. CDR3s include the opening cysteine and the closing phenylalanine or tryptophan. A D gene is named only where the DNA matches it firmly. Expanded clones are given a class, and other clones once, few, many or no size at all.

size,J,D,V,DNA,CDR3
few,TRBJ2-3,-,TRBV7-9,TGTGCCAGCAGCTTAGCCTCTAGTTACGGCACAGATACGCAGTATTTT,CASSLASSYGTDTQYF
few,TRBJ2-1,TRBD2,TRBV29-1,TGCAGCGCAAGGACTAGCGGCCCCTACAATGAGCAGTTCTTC,CSARTSGPYNEQFF
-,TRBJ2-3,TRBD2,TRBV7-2,TGTGCTAGCGGGAGTTTTGATACGCAGTATTTT,CASGSFDTQYF
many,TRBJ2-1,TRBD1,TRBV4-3,TGCGCCAGCAGCCTCCGAGGGGGCATCGATGAGCAGTTCTTC,CASSLRGGIDEQFF
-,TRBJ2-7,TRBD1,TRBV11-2,TGTGCCAGCAGCTCCATGAGACAGGGGATCTACGAGCAGTACTTC,CASSSMRQGIYEQYF
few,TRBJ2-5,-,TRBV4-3,TGCGCCAGCAGCCAAGATCGCGGTACCCAGTGCTTC,CASSQDRGTQCF
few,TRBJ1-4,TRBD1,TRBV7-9,TGTGCCAGCAGCTCTGGACAGGGGGCAAGAGAAAAACTGTTTTTT,CASSSGQGAREKLFF
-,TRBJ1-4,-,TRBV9,TGTGCCAGCAGCGTAGGCCAGGGAGCTAATGAAAAACTGTTTTTT,CASSVGQGANEKLFF
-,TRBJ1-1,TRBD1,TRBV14,TGTGCCAGCAGCCAGGCCGGGACAGGCCACCGAGGTTTCTTT,CASSQAGTGHRGFF
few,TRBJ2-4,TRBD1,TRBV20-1,TGCAGTGCTAGTACACTGGACAGGGCCAAAAACATTCAGTACTTC,CSASTLDRAKNIQYF
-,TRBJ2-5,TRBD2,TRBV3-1,TGTGCCAGCAGCCAAGATAGGAGGGGACTAGCGGGAGCCTTCCAAGAGACCCAGTACTTC,CASSQDRRGLAGAFQETQYF
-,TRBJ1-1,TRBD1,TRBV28,TGTGCCAGCACACCCACGGACAGGGGCACTGAAGCTTTCTTT,CASTPTDRGTEAFF
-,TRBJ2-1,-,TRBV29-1,TGCAGCGTTGAAGTTACAGGGACCTACAATGAGCAGTTCTTC,CSVEVTGTYNEQFF
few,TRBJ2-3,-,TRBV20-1,TGCAGTGCTAGAGTTTTGATGCCCCGGGGGACCGAAAGCACAGATACGCAGTATTTT,CSARVLMPRGTESTDTQYF
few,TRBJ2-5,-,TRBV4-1,TGCGCCAGCAGCCAAGGAAATAGCGCGGGTCAAGAAGAGACCCAGTACTTC,CASSQGNSAGQEETQYF
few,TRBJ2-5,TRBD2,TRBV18,TGTGCCAGCTCACGGACTAGCGGGAGTGGAGAGACCCAGTACTTC,CASSRTSGSGETQYF
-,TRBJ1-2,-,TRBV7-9,TGTGCCAGCAGCTTAGTGGGGGGAATGAACTATGGCTACACCTTC,CASSLVGGMNYGYTF
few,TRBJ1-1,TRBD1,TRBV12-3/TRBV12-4,TGTGCCAGCAGCACAGGGGTGACGAACACTGAAGCTTTCTTT,CASSTGVTNTEAFF
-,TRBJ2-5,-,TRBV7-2,TGTGCCAGCAGCCCCGGAGGGGGACCCCAAGAGACCCAGTACTTC,CASSPGGGPQETQYF
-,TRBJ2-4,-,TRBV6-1,TGTGCCAGCAGTGACTGGACGCAGGGGAACATTCAGTACTTC,CASSDWTQGNIQYF
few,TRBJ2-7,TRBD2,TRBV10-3,TGTGCCATCAGTGAGTGGCTAGCGGGAGCGTCGGGCGAGCAGTACTTC,CAISEWLAGASGEQYF
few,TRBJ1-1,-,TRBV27,TGTGCCAGCATGGGGTTTTACACTGAAGCTTTCTTT,CASMGFYTEAFF
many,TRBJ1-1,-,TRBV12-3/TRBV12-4,TGTGCCAGCAGTTTAGCGCGGGGCAGGGGGAACACTGAAGCTTTCTTT,CASSLARGRGNTEAFF
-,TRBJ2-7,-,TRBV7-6,TGTGCCAGCAGCTCCCCGGAGGGACTTTCCTGGGCCGAGCAGTACTTC,CASSSPEGLSWAEQYF
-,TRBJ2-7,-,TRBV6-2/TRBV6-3,TGTGCCAGCAGTTACTCTAACTCCTACGAGCAGTACTTC,CASSYSNSYEQYF
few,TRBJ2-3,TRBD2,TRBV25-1,TGTGCCAGCAGTGCGATAGCGGGAGAAGATACGCAGTATTTT,CASSAIAGEDTQYF
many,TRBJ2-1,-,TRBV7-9,TGTGCCAGCAGCTTAGCAGGGGCGGCCTACAATGAGCAGTTCTTC,CASSLAGAAYNEQFF
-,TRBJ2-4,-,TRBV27,TGTGCCAGCAGTCCCTTAGGGGGGGCCGGAAACATTCAGTGCTTC,CASSPLGGAGNIQCF
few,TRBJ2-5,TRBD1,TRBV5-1,TGCACCAGCAGCTCCGGACAGGGGAGGGAGACCCAGTACTTC,CTSSSGQGRETQYF
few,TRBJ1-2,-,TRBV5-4,TGTGCCAGCAGCTTTGGGGGCCTTAACTATGGCTACACCTTC,CASSFGGLNYGYTF
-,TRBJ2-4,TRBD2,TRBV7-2,TGTGCCAGCAGCTCGCTAGCGGGGGGACAATTTTCCCTGGCCAAAAACATTCAGTACTTC,CASSSLAGGQFSLAKNIQYF
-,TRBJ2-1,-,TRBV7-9,TGTGCCAGCAGTTTAGGGATGGAGCAGTTCTTC,CASSLGMEQFF
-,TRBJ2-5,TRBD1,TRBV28,TGTGCCAGCAGTCCCGGTCCCACGACAGGGGGTGAGGCCCAGTACTTC,CASSPGPTTGGEAQYF
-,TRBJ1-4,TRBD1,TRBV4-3,TGCGCCAGCAGCCTGCTGGGACAGGGGCCTAATGAAAAACTGTTTTTT,CASSLLGQGPNEKLFF
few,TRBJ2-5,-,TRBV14,TGTGCCAGCAGCCAAGATGGCCTGGCGCTTCAAGAGACCCAGTACTTC,CASSQDGLALQETQYF
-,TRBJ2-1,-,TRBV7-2,TGTGCCAGCAGCCCCGGGGTACTCTCCTACAATGAGCAGTTCTTC,CASSPGVLSYNEQFF
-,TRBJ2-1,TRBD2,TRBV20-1,TGCAGTGCTGAAGCGGGGGTCTCCTACAATGAGCAGTTCTTC,CSAEAGVSYNEQFF
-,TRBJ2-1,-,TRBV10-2,TGCGCCAGCAGTGAGAGGAGCTCCTACAATGAGCAGTTCTTC,CASSERSSYNEQFF
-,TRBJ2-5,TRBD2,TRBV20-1,TGCAGTGCTAGAGCGGGGGCGGGGGGCCATCAAGAGACCCAGTACTTC,CSARAGAGGHQETQYF
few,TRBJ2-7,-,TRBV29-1,TGCAGCGTTACAGACAAAACCTACGAGCAGTACTTC,CSVTDKTYEQYF
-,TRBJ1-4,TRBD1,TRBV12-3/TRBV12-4,TGTGCCAGCAGCTGGGGGACAGGGAGCGAAAAACTGTTTTTT,CASSWGTGSEKLFF
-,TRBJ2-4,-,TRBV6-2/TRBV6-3,TGTGCCAGCAGTTATGGTTTATCAGCCCCAGCCAAAAACATTCAGTACTTC,CASSYGLSAPAKNIQYF
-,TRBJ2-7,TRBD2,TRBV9,TGTGCCAGCAGCACCCGGACTAGTCCCCACGAGCAGTACTTC,CASSTRTSPHEQYF
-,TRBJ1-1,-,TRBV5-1,TGCGCCAGCGACCTCACAGGGAACACTGAAGCTTTCTTT,CASDLTGNTEAFF
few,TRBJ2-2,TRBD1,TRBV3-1,TGTGCCAGCAGCCAACTAGACAGGGCGGCCGGGGAGCTGTTTTTT,CASSQLDRAAGELFF